This T cell receptor (beta chain) was observed in a study of blood T cell repertoires in COVID-19. Study overall: COVID-19 samples from acute and convalescent phases originated in the United States, Italy and Spain.

This table comes from immunoSEQ multiplex PCR, and its TCRdb copy is limited to in-frame clones, with some not included. The repertoire consists of some 160,000 clones, with over 75% occurring once and the leading ten covering 6% to 7.5%. CDR3 length: 14 amino acids. V lost 4 bases to trimming and J lost 4 bases; unmatched junction nucleotides: 5. Looked up from germline, CDR1 is LGHNA and CDR2 is YNFKEQ. This chain uses TRBV4-2 with TRBJ1-1; 8 bases map to TRBD1. The source material was peripheral blood. This clonotype was sampled from a man in his 70s with active or convalescent COVID-19. The CDR3 protein is CASSPTGGITEAFF. The CDR3, as DNA: TGTGCCAGCAGCCCCACAGGGGGTATCACTGAAGCTTTCTTT.